Following are 18 T cell receptor beta chains from one sample sequenced in a study of T cells in localized non-small cell lung cancer. TCRdb keeps only in-frame clones here, not all; method: immunoSEQ multiplex PCR. Of 1,500 to 2,000 clones in the sample, about 22% were seen once. The sample in question was normal lung tissue next to the tumor, obtained before any cancer treatment. These receptors were obtained from a male donor at least 60 years old with stage III squamous cell lung carcinoma.

The V gene is TRBV25-1, the J gene TRBJ2-7, with 9 positions matching TRBD1. J was trimmed by 6 bases and V by 8 bases; bases with no gene match: 8. CDR3 length: 13 amino acids. The V gene's germline CDR1 is MGHDK and CDR2 SYGVNS. The CDR3 coding sequence is TGTGCCAGCGCCGGGACAGGGTCCATCGAGCAGTACTTC. This encodes CASAGTGSIEQYF.

This clone showed up just a few times. V and J are TRBV15 and TRBJ2-7; perhaps TRBD2 as D (5 bases). In germline, CDR1 is LNHNV, CDR2 YYDKDF (reference sequence). The CDR3 is made up of 15 amino acids. V lost 5 bases and J lost 1, with 15 bases in between. The CDR3 spells CATSSGRGRSYEQYF. The CDR3, as DNA: TGTGCCACCAGCTCGGGTAGAGGGCGATCCTACGAGCAGTACTTC.

The J gene is TRBJ1-1, the V gene TRBV7-2, with D hard to call. The germline V gene has CDR1 SGHTA and CDR2 FQGNSA. The length of the CDR3 is 13 residues. V was pared by 4 bases and J by 6 bases, with 12 bases between. CDR3 in DNA: TGTGCCAGCAGCTCCCAACGAGCAGCTGAAGCTTTCTTT. The encoded protein is CASSSQRAAEAFF. Together with reference TRBV7-2 and TRBJ1-1, the CDR3 gives the full variable domain: GAGVSQSPSNKVTEKGKDVELRCDPISGHTALYWYRQSLGQGLEFLIYFQGNSAPDKSGLPSDRFSAERTGGSVSTLTIQRTQQEDSAVYLCASSSQRAAEAFFGQGTRLTVV.

By frequency in the sample, this clone is medium-sized. The gene calls are TRBV11-3 and TRBJ1-5; 9 bases match TRBD1. The CDR3 sequence is 17 residues long. V lost 3 bases to trimming and J lost 3 bases; unmatched junction nucleotides: 9. The V gene's germline CDR1 is SGHNT and CDR2 YENEEA. The CDR3 loop is CASSFGRGQGDNQPQHF. The DNA of the CDR3 is TGTGCCAGCAGCTTTGGCAGGGGACAGGGTGACAATCAGCCCCAGCATTTT.

This clone showed up just a few times. This chain links TRBV7-2 with TRBJ1-3; TRBD1 agrees at 7 bases. CDR3 length: 13 residues. Germline CDR1 SGHTA, CDR2 FQGNSA. V shed 6 bases, J shed 4 bases, and the junction held 3 bases outside the gene matches. CDR3 DNA sequence: TGTGCCAGCAGTACAGGGGCCGGAAACACCATATATTTT. Protein product: CASSTGAGNTIYF.

Relative to its sample, this clone is medium-sized. This chain uses TRBV11-3 with TRBJ1-5; unclear D gene. Germline V lookup: CDR1 SGHNT, CDR2 YENEEA. The CDR3 sequence is 15 residues long. V was trimmed by 3 bases and J by 6 bases, leaving 15 bases between them. The CDR3 reads CASSFNSLSSQPQHF. The CDR3 DNA sequence: TGTGCCAGCAGCTTTAACAGTTTATCAAGTCAGCCCCAGCATTTT.

V and J are TRBV11-3 and TRBJ1-3; the D gene is possibly TRBD1 (5 bases). The CDR3 extends over 17 amino acids. V was cut by 1 base and J by 0 bases, with 13 bases left in between. Germline lookup yields CDR1 SGHNT and CDR2 YENEEA. CDR3 DNA sequence: TGTGCCAGCAGCTTAGTAAGGACAATGAGCTCTGGAAACACCATATATTTT. The encoded protein is CASSLVRTMSSGNTIYF.

This clone was counted only a few times. This chain joins TRBV4-1 and TRBJ2-3; unclear D gene. Germline assignment: CDR1 MGHRA and CDR2 YSYEKL. V was trimmed by 5 bases and J by 4 bases, leaving 16 bases between them. This CDR3 has 15 amino acids. For the CDR3, the DNA is TGCGCCAGCAGCTCTAGTGCCGGCTCAGCAGATACGCAGTATTTT. This sequence encodes CASSSSAGSADTQYF.

This clone came up a few times. The chain couples TRBV30 to TRBJ1-1, with 7 bases that match TRBD1. The CDR3 length is 14 residues. Germline V gives CDR1 GTSNPN, CDR2 SVGIG (reference sequence). Trimming at V came to 4 bases and at J to 6 bases, leaving 11 bases not matched to a gene. The CDR3 protein is CAWNLRGGLAEAFF. The CDR3 nucleotides are TGTGCCTGGAACCTGAGAGGGGGCTTGGCTGAAGCTTTCTTT. Variable domain in full (rest from reference TRBV30 and TRBJ1-1): SQTIHQWPATLVQPVGSPLSLECTVEGTSNPNLYWYRQAAGRGLQLLFYSVGIGQISSEVPQNLSASRPQDRQFILSSKKLLLSDSGFYLCAWNLRGGLAEAFFGQGTRLTVV.

This clone turned up a few times. V is TRBV11-3 and J is TRBJ1-1; TRBD1 is a possible D gene (6 bases). CDR1 and CDR2 (germline): SGHNT, YENEEA. This CDR3 contains 14 residues. V gave up 5 bases and J gave up 0 bases, with 10 bases separating them. As DNA, the CDR3 is TGTGCCAGCAGCGAACAGGGTATGAACACTGAAGCTTTCTTT. It yields the protein CASSEQGMNTEAFF.

This clone has a handful of counts. The rearrangement joins TRBV19 to TRBJ2-1; the D gene is possibly TRBD1 (6 bases). Trimming took off 5 bases at V and 6 bases at J, with 11 bases between the two ends. The CDR3 covers 13 residues. Germline V CDR1 and CDR2: LNHDA, SQIVND (reference sequence). As DNA, the CDR3 is TGTGCCAGTAGTCCGGGACAACGCAATGAGCAGTTCTTC. It codes for CASSPGQRNEQFF.

This clone has more than one count but fewer than ten. Here the CDR3 DNA reads TGTGCCAGCAGCTTAGAGGTTTCTGGGGCCAACGTCCTGACTTTC. It is translated as CASSLEVSGANVLTF. This chain connects TRBV5-8 to TRBJ2-6, with D hard to call. Germline V gives CDR1 SGHTS, CDR2 YDEGEE. CDR3 length: 15 amino acids. Trimming stripped 2 bases from V and 1 base from J, with 7 bases between.

This clone is large. CDR3 loop: CASSYGGEQETQYF. The CDR3 coding sequence is TGTGCCAGCAGTTACGGAGGCGAGCAAGAGACCCAGTACTTC. The J gene is TRBJ2-5, the V gene TRBV6-8; tentative D call: TRBD2 (5 bases). Germline assignment: CDR1 MNHGY and CDR2 SAAAGT. V lost 2 bases and J lost 2, with 9 bases in between. The CDR3 loop spans 14 amino acids.

There are a few counts of this clone. The rearrangement uses TRBV6-8 and TRBJ2-2; no clear D gene. The CDR3 covers 15 residues. Trimming removed 0 bases from V and 2 bases from J, with 7 bases in between. Per the germline V gene, CDR1 is MNHGY and CDR2 is SAAAGT. CDR3 DNA sequence: TGTGCCAGCAGTTACTCTTCAGTAAACACCGGGGAGCTGTTTTTT. Amino acid sequence: CASSYSSVNTGELFF.

The chain links TRBV2 to TRBJ2-1, with a possible D match to TRBD2 (6 bases). Germline assignment: CDR1 SNHLY and CDR2 FYNNEI. V lost 4 bases to trimming and J lost 0 bases, with 7 bases between them. The CDR3 runs 14 residues. The CDR3 DNA reads TGTGCCAGCAGTGTGGAGGGCTCCTACAATGAGCAGTTCTTC. This encodes CASSVEGSYNEQFF.

The rearrangement joins TRBV2 to TRBJ2-5; TRBD2 matches 10 bases. V lost 4 bases, J lost 1 base, and 3 bases stayed unmatched. CDR3 size: 15 residues. The germline gives CDR1 SNHLY, CDR2 FYNNEI. The CDR3 loop is CASSAQRGGQETQYF. CDR3 nucleotides: TGTGCCAGCAGTGCACAGCGGGGGGGCCAAGAGACCCAGTACTTC.

The rearrangement links TRBV19 to TRBJ1-2; the match to TRBD1 covers 7 bases. V lost 5 bases, J lost 2 bases, and 8 bases stayed unmatched. This CDR3 spans 15 amino acids. The germline gives CDR1 LNHDA, CDR2 SQIVND (reference sequence). The CDR3 loop is CASSPTDRSNYGYTF. In DNA, the CDR3 is TGTGCCAGTAGTCCGACGGACAGGTCCAACTATGGCTACACCTTC.

This clone is judged medium-sized (0.01 to 0.1%). The chain uses TRBV11-3 and TRBJ2-7; TRBD2 matches at 14 bases. J was trimmed by 3 bases and V by 0 bases; bases with no gene match: 4. CDR1 is SGHNT and CDR2 is YENEEA in the germline V gene. The CDR3 spans 17 residues. CDR3 in amino acids: CASSLEPGLAGDYEQYF. The CDR3 DNA is TGTGCCAGCAGCTTAGAACCGGGACTAGCGGGGGACTACGAGCAGTACTTC. The full variable domain, completed using reference TRBV11-3 and TRBJ2-7, is EAGVVQSPRYKIIEKKQPVAFWCNPISGHNTLYWYLQNLGQGPELLIRYENEEAVDDSQLPKDRFSAERLKGVDSTLKIQPAELGDSAVYLCASSLEPGLAGDYEQYFGPGTRLTVT.